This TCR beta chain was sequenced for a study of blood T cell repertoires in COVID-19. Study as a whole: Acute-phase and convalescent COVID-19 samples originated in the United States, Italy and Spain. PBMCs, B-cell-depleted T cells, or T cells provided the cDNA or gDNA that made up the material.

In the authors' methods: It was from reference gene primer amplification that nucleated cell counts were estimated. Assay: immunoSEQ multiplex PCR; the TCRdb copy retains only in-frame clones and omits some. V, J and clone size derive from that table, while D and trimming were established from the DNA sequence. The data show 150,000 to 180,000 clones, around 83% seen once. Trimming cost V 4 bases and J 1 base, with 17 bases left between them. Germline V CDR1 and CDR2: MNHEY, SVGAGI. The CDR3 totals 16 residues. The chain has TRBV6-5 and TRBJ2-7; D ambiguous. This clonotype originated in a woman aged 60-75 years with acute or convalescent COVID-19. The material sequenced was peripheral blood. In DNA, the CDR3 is TGTGCCAGCAGTTCGAAAGGTGTTTCGGGTTCCTACGAGCAGTACTTC. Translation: CASSSKGVSGSYEQYF.